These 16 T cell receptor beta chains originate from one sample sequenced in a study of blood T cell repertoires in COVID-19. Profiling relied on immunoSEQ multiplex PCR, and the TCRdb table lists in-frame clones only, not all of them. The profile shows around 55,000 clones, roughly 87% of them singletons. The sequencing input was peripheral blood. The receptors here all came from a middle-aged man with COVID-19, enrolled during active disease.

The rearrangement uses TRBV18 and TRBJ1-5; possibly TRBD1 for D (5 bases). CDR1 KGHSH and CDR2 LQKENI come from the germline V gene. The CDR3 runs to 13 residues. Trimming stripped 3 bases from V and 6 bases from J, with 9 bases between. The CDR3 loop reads CASSPTGLQPQHF. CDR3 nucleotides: TGTGCCAGCTCACCGACGGGACTTCAGCCCCAGCATTTT.

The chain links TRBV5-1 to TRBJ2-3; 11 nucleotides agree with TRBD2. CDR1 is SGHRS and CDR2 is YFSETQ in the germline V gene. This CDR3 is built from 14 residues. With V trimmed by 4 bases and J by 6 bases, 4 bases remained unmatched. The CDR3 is CASSPGTSGDTQYF. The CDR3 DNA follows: TGCGCCAGCAGCCCCGGGACTAGCGGCGATACGCAGTATTTT.

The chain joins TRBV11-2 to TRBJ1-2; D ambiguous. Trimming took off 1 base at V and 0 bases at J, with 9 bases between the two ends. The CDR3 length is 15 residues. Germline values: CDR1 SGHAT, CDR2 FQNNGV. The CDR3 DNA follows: TGTGCCAGCAGCTTAGCCGTGGAGGCTAACTATGGCTACACCTTC. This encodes CASSLAVEANYGYTF.

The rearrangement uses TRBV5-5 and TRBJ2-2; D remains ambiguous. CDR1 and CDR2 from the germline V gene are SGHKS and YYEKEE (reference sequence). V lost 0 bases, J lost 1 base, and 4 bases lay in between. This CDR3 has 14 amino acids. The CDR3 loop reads CASSLVQNTGELFF. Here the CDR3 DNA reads TGTGCCAGCAGCTTGGTACAGAACACCGGGGAGCTGTTTTTT.

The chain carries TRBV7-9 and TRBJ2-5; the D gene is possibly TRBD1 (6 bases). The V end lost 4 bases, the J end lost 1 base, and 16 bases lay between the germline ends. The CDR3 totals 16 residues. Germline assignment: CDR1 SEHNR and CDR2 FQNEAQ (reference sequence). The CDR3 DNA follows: TGTGCCAGCAGCTCAGACCGGACAGCCGCCCAAGAGACCCAGTACTTC. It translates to CASSSDRTAAQETQYF.

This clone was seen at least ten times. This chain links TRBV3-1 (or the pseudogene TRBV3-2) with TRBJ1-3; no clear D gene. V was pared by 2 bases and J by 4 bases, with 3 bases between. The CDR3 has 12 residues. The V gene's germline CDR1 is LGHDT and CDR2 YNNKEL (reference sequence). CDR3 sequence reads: CASSQTGNTIYF. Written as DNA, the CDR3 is TGTGCCAGCAGCCAAACAGGAAACACCATATATTTT.

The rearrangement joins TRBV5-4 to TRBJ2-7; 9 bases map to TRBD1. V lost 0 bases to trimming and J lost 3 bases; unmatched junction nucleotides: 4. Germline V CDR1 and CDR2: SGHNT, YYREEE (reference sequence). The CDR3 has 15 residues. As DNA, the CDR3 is TGTGCCAGCAGCTTGGCGGGGGGACAGGGCTACGAGCAGTACTTC. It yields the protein CASSLAGGQGYEQYF.

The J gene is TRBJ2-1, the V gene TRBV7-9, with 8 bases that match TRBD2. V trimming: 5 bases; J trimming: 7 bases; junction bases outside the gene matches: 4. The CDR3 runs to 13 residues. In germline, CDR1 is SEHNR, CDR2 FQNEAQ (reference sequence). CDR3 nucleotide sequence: TGTGCCAGCAGCCCTGGGACTAGTAATGAGCAGTTCTTC. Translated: CASSPGTSNEQFF. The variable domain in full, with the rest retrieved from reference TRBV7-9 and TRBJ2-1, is DTGVSQNPRHKITKRGQNVTFRCDPISEHNRLYWYRQTLGQGPEFLTYFQNEAQLEKSRLLSDRFSAERPKGSFSTLEIQRTEQGDSAMYLCASSPGTSNEQFFGPGTRLTVL.

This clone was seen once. Here the CDR3 reads CARSSGTGGLGDSYEQYF. CDR3 nucleotide sequence: TGTGCCAGAAGTTCCGGGACAGGGGGCCTTGGGGACTCCTACGAGCAGTACTTC. The chain recombines TRBV5-3 with TRBJ2-7; TRBD1 matches 12 bases. TRBV5-3 is known as an ORF, though its function is uncertain. The CDR3 is 18 residues long. V lost 5 bases to trimming and J lost 0 bases; unmatched junction nucleotides: 12.

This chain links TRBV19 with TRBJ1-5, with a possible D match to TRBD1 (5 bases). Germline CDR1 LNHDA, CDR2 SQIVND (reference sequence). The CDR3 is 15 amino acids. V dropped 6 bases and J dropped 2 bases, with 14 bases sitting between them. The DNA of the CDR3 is TGTGCCAGTAGCACGGGGGGTAACGGCAATCAGCCCCAGCATTTT. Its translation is CASSTGGNGNQPQHF.

The CDR3 spells CASSLAGGFNEQFF. The DNA of the CDR3 is TGTGCCAGCAGCTTAGCGGGGGGGTTCAATGAGCAGTTCTTC. The chain employs TRBV7-3 and TRBJ2-1, with 9 bases aligning to TRBD2. Germline loops: CDR1 SGHTA, CDR2 FQGTGA. V was clipped by 2 bases and J by 6 bases; unmatched bases: 2. This CDR3 contains 14 residues.

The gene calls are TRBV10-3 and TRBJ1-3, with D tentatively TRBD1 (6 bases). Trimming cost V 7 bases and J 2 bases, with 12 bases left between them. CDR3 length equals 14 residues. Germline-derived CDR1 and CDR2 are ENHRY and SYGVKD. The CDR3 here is CAITGQTTGNTIYF. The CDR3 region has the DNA TGTGCCATCACCGGACAGACAACTGGAAACACCATATATTTT.

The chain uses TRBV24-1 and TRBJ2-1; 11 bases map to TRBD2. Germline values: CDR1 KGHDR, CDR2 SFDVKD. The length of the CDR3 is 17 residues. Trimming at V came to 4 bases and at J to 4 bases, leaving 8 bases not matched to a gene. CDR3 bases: TGTGCCACCAGTGACAACATAGCGGGAGGGCCTTACAATGAGCAGTTCTTC. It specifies CATSDNIAGGPYNEQFF.

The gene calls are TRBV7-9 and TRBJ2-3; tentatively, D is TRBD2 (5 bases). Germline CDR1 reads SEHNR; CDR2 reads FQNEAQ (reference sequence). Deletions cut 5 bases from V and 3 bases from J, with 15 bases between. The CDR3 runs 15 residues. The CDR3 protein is CASSPSSVATDTQYF. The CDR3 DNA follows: TGTGCCAGCAGCCCCTCCAGTGTAGCGACAGATACGCAGTATTTT.

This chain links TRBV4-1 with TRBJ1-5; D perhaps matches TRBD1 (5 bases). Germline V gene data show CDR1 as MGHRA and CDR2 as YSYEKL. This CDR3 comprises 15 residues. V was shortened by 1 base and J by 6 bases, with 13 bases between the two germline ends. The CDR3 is CASSQVAGPGQPQHF. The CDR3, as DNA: TGCGCCAGCAGCCAAGTGGCAGGGCCGGGTCAGCCCCAGCATTTT.

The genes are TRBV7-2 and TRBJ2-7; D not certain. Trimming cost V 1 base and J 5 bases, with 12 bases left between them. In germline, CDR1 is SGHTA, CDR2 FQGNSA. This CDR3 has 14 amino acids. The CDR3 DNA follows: TGTGCCAGCAGCTTAGAAGGCTTTGGAGACGAGCAGTACTTC. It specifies CASSLEGFGDEQYF.